This T cell receptor beta chain was identified during a study of CD8+CD57+ T cells in acquired aplastic anemia. The wider study: Sorted CD4+ and CD8+ cells yielded DNA averaging around 3 ug.

The authors sequenced patients whose flow cytometry had shown CD8+CD57+ cell expansion. There were no patients without severe acquired aplastic anemia. Remarks on this clonotype: Its antigen is not identified.

The template used for profiling TCR beta VDJ and CDR3 was genomic DNA. MiXCR was run by TCRdb on the reads, yielding one entry per CDR3 protein. The sample carries about 40,000 distinct CDR3 sequences, 60% to 70% recorded once. Regarding the study as a whole: With respect to CD8+ Simpson's diversity, patients and controls did not differ significantly.

The TCR sequence derives from a human donor with aplastic anemia. What was sequenced was sorted CD4+, CD8+, or CD8+CD57+ T cells (not recorded which) from PBMCs.

Written as DNA, the CDR3 is TGTGCCACCAGCCTGGGCCGCGACGTTACCCAGTACTTC. The encoded protein is CATSLGRDVTQYF. The rearrangement links TRBV15 to TRBJ2-5; D is unclear. The CDR3 runs 13 residues. The germline V and J ends were trimmed by 5 bases and 8 bases, with 15 bases remaining between them. Germline values: CDR1 LNHNV, CDR2 YYDKDF (reference sequence).